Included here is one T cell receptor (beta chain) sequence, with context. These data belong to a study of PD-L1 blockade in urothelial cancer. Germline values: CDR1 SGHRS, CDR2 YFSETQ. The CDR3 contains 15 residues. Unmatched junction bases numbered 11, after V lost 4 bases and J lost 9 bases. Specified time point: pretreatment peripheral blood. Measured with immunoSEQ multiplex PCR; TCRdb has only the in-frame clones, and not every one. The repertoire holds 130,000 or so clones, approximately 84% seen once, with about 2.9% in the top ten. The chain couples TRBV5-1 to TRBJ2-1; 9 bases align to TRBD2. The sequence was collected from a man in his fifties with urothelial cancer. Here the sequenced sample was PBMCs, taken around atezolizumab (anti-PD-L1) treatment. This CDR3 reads CASSRTAGGQGEQFF. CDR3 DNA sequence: TGCGCCAGCAGCCGCACGGCGGGAGGGCAGGGTGAGCAGTTCTTC. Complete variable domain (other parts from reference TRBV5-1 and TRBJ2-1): KAGVTQTPRYLIKTRGQQVTLSCSPISGHRSVSWYQQTPGQGLQFLFEYFSETQRNKGNFPGRFSGRQFSNSRSEMNVSTLELGDSALYLCASSRTAGGQGEQFFGPGTRLTVL.